This T cell receptor (beta chain) was sequenced in a study of cytomegalovirus exposure and HLA in healthy donors. PCR primers comprised 60 Vbeta and 13 Jbeta primers. The table came from immunoSEQ multiplex PCR; TCRdb's copy has only in-frame clones and leaves some out. Of some 200,000 clones in the sample, 70% to 85% were seen once. With 0 bases removed from V and 6 bases from J, the gap between germline ends came to 11 bases. Germline V gene lookup returns CDR1 SGHRS and CDR2 YFSETQ. The length of the CDR3 is 14 residues. Input material: PBMCs. The receptor was isolated from a woman aged 40-49 years in good health and CMV-seronegative. The gene calls are TRBV5-1 and TRBJ2-3; D gene ambiguous. The CDR3: CASSLELVGDTQYF. As DNA, the CDR3 is TGCGCCAGCAGCTTGGAACTCGTCGGGGATACGCAGTATTTT. Based on the CDR3 plus reference TRBV5-1 and TRBJ2-3, the full variable domain is KAGVTQTPRYLIKTRGQQVTLSCSPISGHRSVSWYQQTPGQGLQFLFEYFSETQRNKGNFPGRFSGRQFSNSRSEMNVSTLELGDSALYLCASSLELVGDTQYFGPGTRLTVL.